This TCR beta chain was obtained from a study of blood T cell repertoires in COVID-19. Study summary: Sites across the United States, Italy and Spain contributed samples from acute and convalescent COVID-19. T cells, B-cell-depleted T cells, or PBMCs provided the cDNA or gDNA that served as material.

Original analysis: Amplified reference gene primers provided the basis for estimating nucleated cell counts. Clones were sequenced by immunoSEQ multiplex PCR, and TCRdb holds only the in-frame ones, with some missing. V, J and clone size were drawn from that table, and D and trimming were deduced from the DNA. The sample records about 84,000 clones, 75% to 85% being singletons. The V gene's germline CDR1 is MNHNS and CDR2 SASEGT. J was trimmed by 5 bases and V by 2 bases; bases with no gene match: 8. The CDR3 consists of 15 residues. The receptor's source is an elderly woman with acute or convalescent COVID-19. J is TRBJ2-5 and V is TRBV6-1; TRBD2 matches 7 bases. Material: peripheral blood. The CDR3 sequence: CASSEWGGSGETQYF. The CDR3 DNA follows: TGTGCCAGCAGTGAATGGGGCGGGAGTGGGGAGACCCAGTACTTC.